What follows are 5 T cell receptor beta chains derived from one specimen sequenced in a study of cytomegalovirus exposure and HLA in healthy donors. Measured with immunoSEQ multiplex PCR; TCRdb has only the in-frame clones, and not every one. The repertoire has 180,000 or so clones, 86% of them found once; the top ten carry roughly 6.6%. Sequences were obtained from PBMCs. The receptors stem from a man aged 25 to 40 in good health and CMV-seropositive.

The chain links TRBV19 to TRBJ1-5; maybe TRBD1 (6 bases). The CDR3 has 14 residues. The germline CDR1 and CDR2 sequences are LNHDA and SQIVND (reference sequence). V was cut by 3 bases and J by 4 bases, with 10 bases left in between. The CDR3 reads CASSMGGPNQPQHF. The CDR3 bases are TGTGCCAGTAGTATGGGGGGGCCAAATCAGCCCCAGCATTTT. Variable domain in full (rest from reference TRBV19 and TRBJ1-5): DGGITQSPKYLFRKEGQNVTLSCEQNLNHDAMYWYRQDPGQGLRLIYYSQIVNDFQKGDIAEGYSVSREKKESFPLTVTSAQKNPTAFYLCASSMGGPNQPQHFGDGTRLSIL.

The V and J genes are TRBV4-1 and TRBJ2-3; D not certain. V was trimmed by 1 base and J by 5 bases, leaving 10 bases between them. Germline V gene data show CDR1 as MGHRA and CDR2 as YSYEKL. This CDR3 region has 14 residues. This chain's CDR3 is CASSQVQNQDTQYF. The CDR3 bases are TGCGCCAGCAGCCAAGTACAGAATCAAGATACGCAGTATTTT.

This chain links TRBV4-3 with TRBJ2-1, with 10 bases matching TRBD2. CDR1 is LGHNA, CDR2 YSLEER, per germline. With V trimmed by 0 bases and J by 4 bases, 3 bases remained unmatched. The CDR3 spans 16 residues. Here the CDR3 reads CASSQDASGGYNEQFF. The CDR3 bases are TGCGCCAGCAGCCAAGATGCTAGCGGGGGTTACAATGAGCAGTTCTTC.

The chain links TRBV5-4 to TRBJ2-2; D possibly corresponds to TRBD2 (5 bases). V was cut by 10 bases and J by 6 bases, with 13 bases left in between. The CDR3 runs 12 residues. The germline V gene has CDR1 SGHNT and CDR2 YYREEE (reference sequence). CDR3 coding DNA: TGTGCCCTTTTCGGGGAAGCCGGGGAGCTGTTTTTT. Protein product: CALFGEAGELFF.

The V call is TRBV6-5, the J call TRBJ2-1, with TRBD1 identical over 8 bases. The CDR3 is 14 residues long. In germline, CDR1 is MNHEY, CDR2 SVGAGI. With V trimmed by 5 bases and J by 7 bases, 7 bases remained unmatched. The CDR3 here is CASSDRGLKNEQFF. DNA of the CDR3: TGTGCCAGCAGTGACAGGGGATTGAAGAATGAGCAGTTCTTC.